This TCR beta chain was sequenced for a study of blood T cells in healthy people across ages. The length of the CDR3 is 15 residues. The germline gives CDR1 SGHTA, CDR2 FQGNSA. Trimming removed 5 bases at V and 2 bases at J, with 15 bases between. With a J-beta primer mix and a sample-barcoded 5' primer, a second PCR ran about 7 to 12 cycles. TCRdb analysed the 5' RACE reads with MiXCR anew, one entry per CDR3 protein. The data contain around 320,000 distinct CDR3 sequences, about 25% of them singletons. This clonotype has only a few counts. The draw of peripheral blood yielded approximately 11 milliliters from each donor.

This chain joins TRBV7-2 and TRBJ1-2; D remains unclear. This clonotype was obtained from a woman in her 70s in good health. The sequencing input was blood. This chain's CDR3 is CASSLNFPGNYGYTF. The CDR3, as DNA: TGTGCCAGCAGCCTTAACTTCCCCGGGAACTATGGCTACACCTTC. Drawing the rest from reference TRBV7-2 and TRBJ1-2, the complete variable domain is GAGVSQSPSNKVTEKGKDVELRCDPISGHTALYWYRQSLGQGLEFLIYFQGNSAPDKSGLPSDRFSAERTGGSVSTLTIQRTQQEDSAVYLCASSLNFPGNYGYTFGSGTRLTVV.